Many counts were recorded for the clone carrying this T cell receptor (beta chain). Noted time point: patch test 3, about 24 weeks after DPC sensitization. As to treatment: therapeutic diphenylcyclopropenone sensitization with weekly scalp DPC. Whole blood that had not been fractionated was the source of extracted total RNA. From the RACE reads, TCRdb called clonotypes with MiXCR, one entry per CDR3 protein. The sample lists tens of thousands of distinct CDR3 sequences, over 7.5% occurring once. The data derive from a study of human T cells and chemical hapten exposure. The ends were cut back, 8 bases at V and 4 bases at J, with 18 bases in the middle. This CDR3 spans 15 amino acids. CDR1 is MDHEN and CDR2 is SYDVKM in the germline V gene.

The receptor was isolated from a man between 50 and 59 years old with alopecia areata. Some clones in this sample may be carry-over from other donors' samples. The chain carries TRBV28 and TRBJ1-5; D is perhaps TRBD1 (5 bases). Sequencing used whole blood, obtained in connection with sensitization to the hapten diphenylcyclopropenone (DPC). Here the CDR3 reads CASPISTTVNQPQHF. CDR3 DNA: TGTGCCAGCCCAATCTCAACGACAGTAAATCAGCCCCAGCATTTT.